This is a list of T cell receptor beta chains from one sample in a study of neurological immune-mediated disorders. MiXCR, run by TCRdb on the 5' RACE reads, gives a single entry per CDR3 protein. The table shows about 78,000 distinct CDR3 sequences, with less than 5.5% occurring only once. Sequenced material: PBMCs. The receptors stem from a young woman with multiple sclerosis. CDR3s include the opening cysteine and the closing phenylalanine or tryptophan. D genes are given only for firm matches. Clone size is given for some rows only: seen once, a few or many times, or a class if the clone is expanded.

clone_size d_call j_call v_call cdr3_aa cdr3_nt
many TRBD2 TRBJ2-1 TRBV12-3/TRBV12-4 CASSPRTSGSLFFSGNEQFF TGTGCCAGCAGTCCCCGGACTAGCGGGAGCTTATTCTTTTCGGGCAATGAGCAGTTCTTC
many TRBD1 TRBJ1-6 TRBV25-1 CASKEGAYNSPLHF TGTGCCAGCAAGGAGGGGGCATATAATTCACCCCTCCACTTT
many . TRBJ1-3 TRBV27 CASSYQGASGNTIYF TGTGCCAGCAGTTACCAAGGGGCCTCTGGAAACACCATATATTTT
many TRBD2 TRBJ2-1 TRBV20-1 CSARGQSQAGVLNEQFF TGCAGTGCTAGAGGCCAGTCCCAAGCGGGGGTATTAAATGAGCAGTTCTTC
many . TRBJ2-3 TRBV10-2 CASHSGGVRDTQYF TGCGCCAGCCACTCCGGCGGGGTGAGAGATACGCAGTATTTT
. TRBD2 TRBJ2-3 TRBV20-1 CSASGTSGRAGGTDTQYF TGCAGTGCTAGCGGGACTAGCGGGAGGGCCGGGGGCACAGATACGCAGTATTTT
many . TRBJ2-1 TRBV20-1 CSAHLRTIQDEQFF TGCAGTGCCCATCTCCGGACTATTCAGGATGAGCAGTTCTTC
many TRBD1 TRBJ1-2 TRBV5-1 CASSLGTGIYGYTF TGCGCCAGCAGCTTGGGGACAGGCATCTATGGCTACACCTTC
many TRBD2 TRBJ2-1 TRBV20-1 CSPASSGSSGEQFF TGCAGTCCAGCATCTAGCGGGAGCTCGGGTGAGCAGTTCTTC
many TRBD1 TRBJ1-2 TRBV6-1 CASTTGTAVYGYTF TGTGCCAGCACCACAGGGACAGCAGTCTATGGCTACACCTTC
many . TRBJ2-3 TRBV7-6 CASSLAQGADTQYF TGTGCCAGCAGCTTAGCGCAAGGAGCAGATACGCAGTATTTT
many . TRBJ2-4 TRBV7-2 CASSLDVKNIQYF TGTGCCAGCAGCTTAGACGTGAAAAACATTCAGTACTTC
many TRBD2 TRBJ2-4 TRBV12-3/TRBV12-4 CASRLAGGPGNIQYF TGTGCCAGCAGACTAGCGGGAGGGCCGGGGAACATTCAGTACTTC
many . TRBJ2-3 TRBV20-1 CSAGLHSSTDTQYF TGCAGTGCTGGACTGCATTCTAGCACAGATACGCAGTATTTT
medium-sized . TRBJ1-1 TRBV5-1 CASTAANTEAFF TGCGCCAGCACGGCCGCGAACACTGAAGCTTTCTTT
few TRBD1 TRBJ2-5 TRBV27 CASSLGVAGGETQYF TGTGCCAGCAGTCTAGGGGTCGCAGGGGGAGAGACCCAGTACTTC
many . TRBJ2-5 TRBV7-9 CASSRPGPRETQYF TGTGCCAGCAGCCGTCCGGGACCACGAGAGACCCAGTACTTC
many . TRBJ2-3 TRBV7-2 CASSGILANQGTDTQYF TGTGCCAGCAGCGGGATTTTGGCGAATCAAGGAACAGATACGCAGTATTTT